In its sample, the clone carrying this T cell receptor (beta chain) was seen a few times. Its matching antigen is unknown. This record comes from a study of identical twins. Study outcomes and limitations: The study reached conclusions through statistical analysis that was cross-sectional, not following the same donors.

V dropped 3 bases and J dropped 9 bases, with 9 bases sitting between them. CDR3 length: 12 amino acids. Germline CDR1 reads SGHTA; CDR2 reads FQGNSA. Each cDNA held unique molecular identifiers, and template switching gave it a universal primer site. MiXCR, applied by TCRdb to the 5' RACE reads, yields one record per CDR3 protein. The sample lists fewer than 250,000 distinct CDR3 sequences, 5.5% to 7% occurring once. These data were also filed under a second study, of yellow fever vaccine responses in identical twins. This second report adds: Reported findings indicate that twins' vaccine T cell responses seemed partially convergent, partially personalized.

This receptor was identified in a woman aged 18-29 years in good health. The sequenced sample consisted of memory (CD45RO+) T cells sorted from blood. V gene TRBV7-2 combines with J gene TRBJ2-1, with D perhaps TRBD1 (6 bases). The DNA for the CDR3 is TGTGCCAGCAGCTTTAGCAGGGGTGAGCAGTTCTTC. This translates into CASSFSRGEQFF.